The clone carrying this T cell receptor beta chain was recorded at least ten times. This specimen belongs to a study of T cells in Graves' hyperthyroidism and ophthalmopathy. The length of the CDR3 is 15 residues. Trimming took off 2 bases at V and 0 bases at J, with 8 bases between the two ends. In germline, CDR1 is MNHEY, CDR2 SVGAGI. Diagnoses used clinical symptoms, serum thyroxine and TRAb, thyroid ultrasound and orbital computed tomography. The study collected blood at first hyperthyroidism diagnosis, before any ophthalmopathy symptoms arose. Researchers took RNA transcripts and amplified the TCR beta CDR3 regions from them. The study used the HTBI primer set for a first-round RT-PCR of the TCR CDR3. MiXCR was run by TCRdb on the multiplex PCR reads, yielding one entry per CDR3 protein. The sample holds roughly 360,000 distinct CDR3 sequences, approximately 12% seen once.

Sequenced: blood. V usage is TRBV6-5 and J usage is TRBJ1-3; D unclear. The origin of this receptor is a man aged 25 to 40 with Graves' hyperthyroidism that later progressed to Graves' ophthalmopathy. Here the CDR3 DNA reads TGTGCCAGCAGTTACCTAGGGAGCTCTGGAAACACCATATATTTT. This codes for CASSYLGSSGNTIYF.